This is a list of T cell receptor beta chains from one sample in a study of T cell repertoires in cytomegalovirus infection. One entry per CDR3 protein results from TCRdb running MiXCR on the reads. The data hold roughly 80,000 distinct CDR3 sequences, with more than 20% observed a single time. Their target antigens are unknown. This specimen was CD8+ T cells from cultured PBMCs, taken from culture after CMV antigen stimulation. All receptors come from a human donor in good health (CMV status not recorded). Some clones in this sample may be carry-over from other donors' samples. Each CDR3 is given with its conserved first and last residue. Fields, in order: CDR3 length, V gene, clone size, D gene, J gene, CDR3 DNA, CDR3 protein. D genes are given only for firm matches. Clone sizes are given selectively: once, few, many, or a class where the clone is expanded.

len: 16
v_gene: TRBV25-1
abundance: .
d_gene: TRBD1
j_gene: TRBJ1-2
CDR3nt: TGTGCCAGCAGACCGGGACAGGGGGCAGGAAACTATGGCTACACCTTC
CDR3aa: CASRPGQGAGNYGYTF

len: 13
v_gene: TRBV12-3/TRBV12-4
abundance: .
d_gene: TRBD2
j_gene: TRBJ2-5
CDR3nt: TGTGCCAGCAGGGCGGGGGGAAGGGAGACCCAGTACTTC
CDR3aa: CASRAGGRETQYF

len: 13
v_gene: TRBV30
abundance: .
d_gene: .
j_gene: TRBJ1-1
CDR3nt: TGTGCCTGGAGCGACCAGGGGAACACTGAAGCTTTCTTT
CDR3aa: CAWSDQGNTEAFF

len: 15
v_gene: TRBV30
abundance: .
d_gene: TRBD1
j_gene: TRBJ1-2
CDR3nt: TGTGCCTCCCTCGGGACAGGGGGAAATTATTATGGCTACACCTTC
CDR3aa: CASLGTGGNYYGYTF

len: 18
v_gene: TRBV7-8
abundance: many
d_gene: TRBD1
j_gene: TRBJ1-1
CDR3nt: TGTGCCAGCAGGGAAGGGACAGGGGAATGGGCCAGTAACACTGAAGCTTTCTTT
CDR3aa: CASREGTGEWASNTEAFF

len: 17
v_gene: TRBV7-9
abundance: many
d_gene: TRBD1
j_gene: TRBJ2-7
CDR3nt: TGTGCCAGCAGCTTATTTCCGGGACAGACTTCGACCTACGAGCAGTACTTC
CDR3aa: CASSLFPGQTSTYEQYF

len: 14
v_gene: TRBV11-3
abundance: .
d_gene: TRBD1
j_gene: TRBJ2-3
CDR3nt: TGTGCCAGCAGCCCCCGAGGGACAGGGGATACGCAGTATTTT
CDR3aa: CASSPRGTGDTQYF

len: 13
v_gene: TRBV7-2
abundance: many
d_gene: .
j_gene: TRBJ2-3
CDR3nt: TGTGCCAGCAGCCTCGGAAGGGGAGATACGCAGTATTTT
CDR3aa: CASSLGRGDTQYF

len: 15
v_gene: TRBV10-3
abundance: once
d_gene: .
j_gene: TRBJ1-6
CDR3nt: TGTGCCATCGGCGAACAGGGAGACTATAATTCACCCCTCCACTTT
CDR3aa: CAIGEQGDYNSPLHF

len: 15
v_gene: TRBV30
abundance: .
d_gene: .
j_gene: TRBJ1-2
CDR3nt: TGTGCCTGGAGTTTGCCCTCCCCCAACAGCTATGGCTACACCTTC
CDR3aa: CAWSLPSPNSYGYTF

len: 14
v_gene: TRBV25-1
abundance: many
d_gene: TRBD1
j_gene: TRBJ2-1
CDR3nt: TGTGCCACTTCATTGGGGACAGGGGTAGATGAGCAGTTCTTC
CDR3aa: CATSLGTGVDEQFF

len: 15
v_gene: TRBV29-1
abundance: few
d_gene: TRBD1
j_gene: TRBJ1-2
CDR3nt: TGCAGCGTCCCCGGGACAGGCCAGCGGGGCTATGGCTACACCTTC
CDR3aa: CSVPGTGQRGYGYTF

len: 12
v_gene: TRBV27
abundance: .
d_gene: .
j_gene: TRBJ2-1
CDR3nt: TGTGCCAGCAGTCTTTACGCGAGTGAGCAGTTCTTC
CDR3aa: CASSLYASEQFF

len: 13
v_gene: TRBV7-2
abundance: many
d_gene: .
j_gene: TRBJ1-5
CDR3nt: TGTGCCAGCAGCTCGGGTGGGGATCAGCCCCAGCATTTT
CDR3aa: CASSSGGDQPQHF

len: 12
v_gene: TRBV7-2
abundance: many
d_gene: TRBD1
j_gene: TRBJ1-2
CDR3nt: TGTGCCAGCAGCTTTCTCGGACAGGGCGGAACCTTC
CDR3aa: CASSFLGQGGTF

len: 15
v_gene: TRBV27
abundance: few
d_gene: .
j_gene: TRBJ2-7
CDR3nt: TGTGCCACCGCAACCGGGACGATACCCTCCTACGAGCAGTACTTC
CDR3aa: CATATGTIPSYEQYF